This entry describes one TCR beta chain. This clonotype was observed at least ten times. The antigen it binds to is not known. It has no much larger one-base neighbor in the sample; base qualities were not kept. The sample comes from a study of human T cells and chemical hapten exposure (dated by TCRdb to 2020 to 2023). At the level of the whole study: For sensitization, 2% DPC in acetone was applied to an approximately 2 cm by approximately 2 cm area of upper inner arm skin. Blood was sampled from patients pre-sensitization (week 0) and at 2, 6 and about 24 weeks after DPC sensitization. The patient cohort, mostly female, included alopecia areata with under or over 50% scalp involvement, alopecia totalis and alopecia universalis. Approximately 28 alopecia patients gave blood for TCR sequencing at one to four time points (pre-sensitization, 2, 6 and 24 weeks). Libraries were pooled for sequencing, and per-sample TCR yields varied mainly because of small differences in library volumes within the pool. Patch testing was performed on the upper back with Finn chambers containing 0.01% DPC, and the patch tests were scored after 6 days according to International Contact Dermatitis Research Group standards. Throughout the study period of roughly five months, patients also received therapeutic DPC doses to the scalp every week. This study followed changes in the peripheral blood TCR repertoire in vivo during primary and secondary sensitization of alopecia patients to the hapten diphenylcyclopropenone (DPC). The investigation overall reported the following: Significantly more large CDR3 similarity clusters were formed by expanded TCRs than by pre-sensitization or healthy control sets, consistent with antigen-driven responses. Because all patients had alopecia, a presumed autoimmune disease, the immune response of the patients might differ from that of healthy individuals. No change with DPC sensitization was found in the number of TCRs above 1 in 1000 frequency, and no evidence of global repertoire structure alterations was found. After repeated subsampling, the strength of the expansion versus patch-test correlation and the threshold at which it became significant changed. Patch test score was positively correlated with the number of PT1 expanded TCRs, with significance at thresholds 8, 16 and 32 but not at 4.

Library construction relied on RACE. Sequencer: NextSeq 500. During library preparation, unique molecular identifiers were attached to individual cDNA molecules so that TCRs could be counted quantitatively and reproducibly. Both TCR alpha and TCR beta chains were sequenced from each blood RNA sample. The original methods were these. The median number of TCRs per sample was roughly 94,000, ranging from about 23,224 to 700,000. V, J and CDR3 annotation of the TCR reads was carried out using the Decombinator software suite. For the PS versus PT1 abundance plots, all samples were subsampled to the same number of TCRs (28,000). TCRs were defined as expanded if absent before sensitization and observed at least eight times at the 2-week time point. The public reads were reanalyzed by TCRdb: fastp trimming at Q25, MiXCR alignment, in-frame beta chains only. Rows are combined by CDR3 protein, so each entry shows the most common genes and DNA. Here the V and J calls rest on TCRdb's processing, not on the authors' analysis. A total of 150,000 to 200,000 distinct CDR3 sequences appear in this sample, approximately 26% of them only once. 2% to 3% of the sample lies in the top ten.

The time point tag for this specimen amounts to: patch test 3, about 24 weeks after DPC sensitization. This sample's treatment or condition label indicates: therapeutic diphenylcyclopropenone sensitization with weekly scalp DPC. At each patch-test visit, blood was drawn before the patch test was applied. Eligible patients were aged 18 to 70, diagnosed with alopecia, deemed suitable for DPC therapy, and excluded if pregnant. Total RNA was extracted from unfractionated whole blood that had been collected in Tempus Blood RNA tubes. The material sequenced was whole blood, taken in connection with sensitization to the hapten diphenylcyclopropenone (DPC). This sequence was found in a woman between 35 and 50 years old with alopecia areata. Some clones in this sample may be carry-over from other donors' samples.

The CDR3 in this case is CASSYSLGISGSEQYF. The nucleotide sequence is TGTGCCAGCAGTTACTCCTTAGGAATTAGCGGGAGCGAGCAGTACTTC. The rearranged segments are TRBV6-5 and TRBJ2-7; 9 junctional bases match TRBD2. CDR3 length: 16 amino acids, cysteine to phenylalanine. CDR3 DNA is the only sequence kept; it has 48 bases, read in frame from the first base. Sequences MNHEY (CDR1) and SVGAGI (CDR2) are obtained from the germline V gene. V has 0 bases trimmed and J has 6 bases trimmed; junction bases matching no gene number 9.